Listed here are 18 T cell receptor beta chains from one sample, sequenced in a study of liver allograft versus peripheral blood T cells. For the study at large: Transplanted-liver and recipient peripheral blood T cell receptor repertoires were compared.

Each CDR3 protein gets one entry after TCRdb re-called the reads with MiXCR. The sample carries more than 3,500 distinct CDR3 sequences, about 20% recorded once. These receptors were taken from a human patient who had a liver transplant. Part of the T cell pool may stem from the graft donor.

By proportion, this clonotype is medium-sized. CDR3 DNA: TGTGCCAGCAGTTACTCAGGGACCCGGATAACAACTAATGAAAAACTGTTTTTT. Residues: CASSYSGTRITTNEKLFF. V is TRBV6-5 and J is TRBJ1-4, with D tentatively TRBD1 (5 bases). Trimming took off 0 bases at V and 0 bases at J, with 14 bases between the two ends. Germline-derived CDR1 and CDR2 are MNHEY and SVGAGI. The CDR3 runs to 18 residues.

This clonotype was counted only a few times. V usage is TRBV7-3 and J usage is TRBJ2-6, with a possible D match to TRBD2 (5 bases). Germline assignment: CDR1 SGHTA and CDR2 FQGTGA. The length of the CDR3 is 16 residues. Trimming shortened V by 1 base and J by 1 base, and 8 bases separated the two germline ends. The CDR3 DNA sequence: TGTGCCAGCAGCTTAAGAGGGATATCTGGGGCCAACGTCCTGACTTTC. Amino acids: CASSLRGISGANVLTF. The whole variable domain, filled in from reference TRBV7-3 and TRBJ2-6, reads GAGVSQTPSNKVTEKGKYVELRCDPISGHTALYWYRQSLGQGPEFLIYFQGTGAADDSGLPNDRFFAVRPEGSVSTLKIQRTERGDSAVYLCASSLRGISGANVLTFGAGSRLTVL.

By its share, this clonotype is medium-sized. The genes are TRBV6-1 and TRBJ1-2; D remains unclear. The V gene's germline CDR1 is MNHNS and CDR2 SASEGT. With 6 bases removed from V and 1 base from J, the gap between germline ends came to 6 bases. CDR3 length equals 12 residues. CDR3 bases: TGTGCCAGCAGCAACGGTAACTATGGCTACACCTTC. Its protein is CASSNGNYGYTF.

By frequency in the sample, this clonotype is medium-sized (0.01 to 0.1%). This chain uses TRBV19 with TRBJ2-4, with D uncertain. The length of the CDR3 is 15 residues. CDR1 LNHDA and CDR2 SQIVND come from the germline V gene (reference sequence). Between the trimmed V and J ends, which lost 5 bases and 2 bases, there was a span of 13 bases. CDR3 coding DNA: TGTGCCAGTAGTCCGACCGGAAGTTCCAAAAACATTCAGTACTTC. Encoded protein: CASSPTGSSKNIQYF.

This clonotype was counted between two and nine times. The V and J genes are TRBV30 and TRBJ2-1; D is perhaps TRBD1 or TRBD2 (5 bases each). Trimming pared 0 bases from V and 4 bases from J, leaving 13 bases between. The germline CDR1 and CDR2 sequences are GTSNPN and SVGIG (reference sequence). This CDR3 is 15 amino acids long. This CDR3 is CAWSVGVWGYNEQFF. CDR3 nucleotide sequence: TGTGCCTGGAGTGTGGGGGTCTGGGGGTACAATGAGCAGTTCTTC.

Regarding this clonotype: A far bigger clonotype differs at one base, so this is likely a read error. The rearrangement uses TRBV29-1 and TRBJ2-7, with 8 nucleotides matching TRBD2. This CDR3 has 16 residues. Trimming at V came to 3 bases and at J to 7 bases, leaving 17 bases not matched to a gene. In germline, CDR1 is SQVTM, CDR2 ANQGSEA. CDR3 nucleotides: TGCAGCGTTGATAAGCGGGGGAGAGGTTCGTACAATGAGCAGTACTTC. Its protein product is CSVDKRGRGSYNEQYF.

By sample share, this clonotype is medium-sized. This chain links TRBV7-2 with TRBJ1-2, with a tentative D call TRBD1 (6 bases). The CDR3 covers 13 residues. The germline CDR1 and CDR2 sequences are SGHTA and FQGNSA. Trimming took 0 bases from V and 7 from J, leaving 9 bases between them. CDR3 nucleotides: TGTGCCAGCAGCTTAGCGTCAGGGGTTGGCTACACCTTC. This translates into CASSLASGVGYTF. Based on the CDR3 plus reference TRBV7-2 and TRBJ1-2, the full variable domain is GAGVSQSPSNKVTEKGKDVELRCDPISGHTALYWYRQSLGQGLEFLIYFQGNSAPDKSGLPSDRFSAERTGGSVSTLTIQRTQQEDSAVYLCASSLASGVGYTFGSGTRLTVV.

In nucleotides, the CDR3 is TGCAGTGCCAGGACGGGGGGCGACTATGGCTACACCTTC. This codes for CSARTGGDYGYTF. The V gene is TRBV20-1, the J gene TRBJ1-2, with a weak D call TRBD1 (6 bases). V lost 6 bases, J lost 3 bases, and 14 bases lay in between. This CDR3 spans 13 amino acids. In germline, CDR1 is DFQATT, CDR2 SNEGSKA (reference sequence).

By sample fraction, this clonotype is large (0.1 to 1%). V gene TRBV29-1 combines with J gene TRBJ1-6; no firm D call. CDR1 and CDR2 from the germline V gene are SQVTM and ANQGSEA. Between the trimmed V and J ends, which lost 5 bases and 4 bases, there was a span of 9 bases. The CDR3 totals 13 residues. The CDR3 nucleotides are TGCAGCGTTTCGGTAGGATATAATTCACCCCTCCACTTT. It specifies CSVSVGYNSPLHF.

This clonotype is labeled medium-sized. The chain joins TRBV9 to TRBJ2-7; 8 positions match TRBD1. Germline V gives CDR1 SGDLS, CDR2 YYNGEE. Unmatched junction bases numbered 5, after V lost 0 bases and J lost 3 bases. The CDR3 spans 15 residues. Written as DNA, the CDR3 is TGTGCCAGCAGCGTAGAGGGGACAGGCCTCTACGAGCAGTACTTC. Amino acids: CASSVEGTGLYEQYF. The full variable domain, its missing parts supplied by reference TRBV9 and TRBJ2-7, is DSGVTQTPKHLITATGQRVTLRCSPRSGDLSVYWYQQSLDQGLQFLIQYYNGEERAKGNILERFSAQQFPDLHSELNLSSLELGDSALYFCASSVEGTGLYEQYFGPGTRLTVT.

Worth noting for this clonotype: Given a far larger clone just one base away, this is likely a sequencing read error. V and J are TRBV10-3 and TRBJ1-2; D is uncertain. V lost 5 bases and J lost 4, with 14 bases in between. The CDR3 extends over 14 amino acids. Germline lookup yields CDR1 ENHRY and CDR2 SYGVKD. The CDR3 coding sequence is TGTGCCATCAGTTACGCGAATCCGCTCTATGGCTACACCTTC. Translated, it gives CAISYANPLYGYTF.

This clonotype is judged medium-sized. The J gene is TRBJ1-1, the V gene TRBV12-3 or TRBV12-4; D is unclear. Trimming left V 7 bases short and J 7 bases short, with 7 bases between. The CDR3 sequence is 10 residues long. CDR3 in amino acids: CASKKYEAFF. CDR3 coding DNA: TGTGCCAGCAAGAAGTATGAAGCTTTCTTT.

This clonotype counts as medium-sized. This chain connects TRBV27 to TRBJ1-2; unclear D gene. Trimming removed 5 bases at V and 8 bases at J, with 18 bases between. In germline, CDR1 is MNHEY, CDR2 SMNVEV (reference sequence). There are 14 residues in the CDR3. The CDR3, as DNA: TGTGCCAGCAGTCCTTCATGGTCCTCCGGCGGCTACACCTTC. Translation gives CASSPSWSSGGYTF.

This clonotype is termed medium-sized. CDR3 protein: CASRTRGRGHTEAFF. As DNA, the CDR3 is TGTGCCAGTAGAACCCGGGGCAGGGGACACACTGAAGCTTTCTTT. This chain joins TRBV19 and TRBJ1-1, with a possible D match to TRBD1 (6 bases). V shed 6 bases and J shed 3 bases, with 17 bases lying between them. The CDR3 runs to 15 residues. The V gene's germline CDR1 is LNHDA and CDR2 SQIVND (reference sequence).

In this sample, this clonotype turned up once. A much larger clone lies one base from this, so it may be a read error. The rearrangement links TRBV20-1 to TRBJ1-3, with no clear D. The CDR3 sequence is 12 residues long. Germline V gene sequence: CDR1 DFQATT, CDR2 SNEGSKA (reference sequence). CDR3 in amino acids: CSARAPGNIIYF. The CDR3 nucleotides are TGCAGTGCTAGAGCCCCTGGAAACATCATATATTTT.

The DNA for the CDR3 is TGCAGTGCTAGCGACGAGCGGGATTTCACAGATACGCAGTATTTT. Residues: CSASDERDFTDTQYF. The chain has TRBV20-1 and TRBJ2-3; the match to TRBD2 covers 7 bases. The CDR3 extends over 15 amino acids. CDR1 is DFQATT, CDR2 SNEGSKA, per germline (reference sequence). V shed 3 bases, J shed 2 bases, and the junction held 8 bases outside the gene matches.

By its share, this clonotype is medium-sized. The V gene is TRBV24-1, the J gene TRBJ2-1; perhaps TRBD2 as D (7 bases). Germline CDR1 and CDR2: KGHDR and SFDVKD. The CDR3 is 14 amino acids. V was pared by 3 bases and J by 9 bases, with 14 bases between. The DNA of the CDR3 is TGTGCCACCAGTGATACTCGGGGGGCGGGTGAGCAGTTCTTC. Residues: CATSDTRGAGEQFF.

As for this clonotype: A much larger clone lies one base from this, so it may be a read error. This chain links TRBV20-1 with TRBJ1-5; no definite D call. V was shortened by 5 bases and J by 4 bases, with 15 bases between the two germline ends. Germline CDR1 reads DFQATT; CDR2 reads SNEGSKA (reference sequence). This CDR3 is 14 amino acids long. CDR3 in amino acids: CSADKPSQNQPQHF. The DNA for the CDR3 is TGCAGTGCTGATAAACCTTCACAGAATCAGCCCCAGCATTTT.